This TCR beta chain was observed in a study of T cells after yellow fever vaccination. TCRdb processed the 5' RACE reads anew with MiXCR; each CDR3 protein has one entry. The data contain around 310,000 distinct CDR3 sequences, roughly 9.4% of them seen just once; the ten biggest clones take up roughly 17%. CDR3 length equals 17 residues. Germline V gene sequence: CDR1 SEHNR, CDR2 FQNEAQ (reference sequence). V trimming: 5 bases; J trimming: 2 bases; junction bases outside the gene matches: 13. The V call is TRBV7-9, the J call TRBJ2-3, with 7 bases matching TRBD1. This sequence originates from a young man who received the YFV17D yellow fever vaccine. The input for sequencing was PBMCs, taken on the day of the first yellow fever vaccination. The CDR3 reads CASSLLVGTAPTDTQYF. The CDR3 region has the DNA TGTGCCAGCAGCCTATTGGTCGGGACAGCCCCCACAGATACGCAGTATTTT.